This T cell receptor beta chain comes out of a study of cytomegalovirus exposure and HLA in healthy donors. Notes on the study in general: Accounts indicate the classifier identified cytomegalovirus status with strong specificity and sensitivity. Sequencing probably produced one cluster of sequence variants that were highly shared. Among donors in an Asian-associated ancestry cluster, a later analysis reportedly found fewer N-insertions than the roughly 730-donor mean.

A note on this clone: Its target is unknown.

The CDR3 loop spans 12 amino acids. V gave up 7 bases and J gave up 5 bases; unmatched junction bases: 2. The germline V gene encodes CDR1 MNHEY and CDR2 SVGAGI. 60 Vbeta and 13 Jbeta primers were used in PCR. As handled by the study authors: Per a later analysis, the number of unique TCR beta chains was around 79 million, of which some 9.9 million were shared. TCRdb's table, derived via immunoSEQ multiplex PCR, lists solely in-frame clones and lacks some. V and J calls plus clone size are reproduced from that table; the DNA served to infer D and trimming. The table lists 150,000 to 200,000 clones, around 79% of them singletons, with roughly 0.4% in the top ten.

The chain is built from TRBV6-5 and TRBJ2-7; TRBD2 aligns across 10 bases. Source material: PBMCs. This clonotype originated in a male donor in good health and CMV-seropositive. CDR3 coding DNA: TGTGCCAGCAATAGCGGGGGGAACGAGCAGTACTTC. As protein: CASNSGGNEQYF.